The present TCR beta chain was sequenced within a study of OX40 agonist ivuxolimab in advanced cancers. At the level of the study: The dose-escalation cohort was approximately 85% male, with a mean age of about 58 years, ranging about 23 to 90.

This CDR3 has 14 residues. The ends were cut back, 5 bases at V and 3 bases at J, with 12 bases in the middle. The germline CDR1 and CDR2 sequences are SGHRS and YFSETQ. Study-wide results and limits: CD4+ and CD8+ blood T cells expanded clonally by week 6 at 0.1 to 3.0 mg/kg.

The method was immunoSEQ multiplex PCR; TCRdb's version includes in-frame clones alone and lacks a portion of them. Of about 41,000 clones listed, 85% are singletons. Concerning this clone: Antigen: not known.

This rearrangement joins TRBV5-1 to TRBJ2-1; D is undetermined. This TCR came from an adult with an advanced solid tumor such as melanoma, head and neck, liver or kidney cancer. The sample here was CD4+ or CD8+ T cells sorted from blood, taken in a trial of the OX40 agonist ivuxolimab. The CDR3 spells CASSETGFYNEQFF. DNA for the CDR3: TGCGCCAGCAGTGAGACTGGGTTCTACAATGAGCAGTTCTTC.